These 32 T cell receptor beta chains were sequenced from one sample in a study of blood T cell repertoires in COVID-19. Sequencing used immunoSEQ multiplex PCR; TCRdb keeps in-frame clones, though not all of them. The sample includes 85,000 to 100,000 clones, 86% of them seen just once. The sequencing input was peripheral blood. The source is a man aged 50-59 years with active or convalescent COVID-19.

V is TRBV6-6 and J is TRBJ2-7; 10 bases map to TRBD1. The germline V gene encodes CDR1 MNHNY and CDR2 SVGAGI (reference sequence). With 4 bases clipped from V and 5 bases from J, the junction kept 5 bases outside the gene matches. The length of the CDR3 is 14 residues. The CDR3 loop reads CASSSPGTGDEQYF. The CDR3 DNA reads TGTGCCAGCAGTTCCCCCGGGACAGGGGACGAGCAGTACTTC.

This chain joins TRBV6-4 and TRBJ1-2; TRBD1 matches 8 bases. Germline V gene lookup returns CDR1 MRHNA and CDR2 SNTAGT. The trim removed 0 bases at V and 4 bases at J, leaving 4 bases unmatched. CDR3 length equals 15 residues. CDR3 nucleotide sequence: TGTGCCAGCAGTGACTCGAGCGACAGGGGCTATGGCTACACCTTC. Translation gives CASSDSSDRGYGYTF.

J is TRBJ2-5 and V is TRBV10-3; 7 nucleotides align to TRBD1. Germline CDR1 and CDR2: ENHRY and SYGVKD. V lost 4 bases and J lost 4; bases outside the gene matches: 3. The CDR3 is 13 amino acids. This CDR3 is CAISGGGTETQYF. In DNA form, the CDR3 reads TGTGCCATCAGTGGAGGGGGCACAGAGACCCAGTACTTC.

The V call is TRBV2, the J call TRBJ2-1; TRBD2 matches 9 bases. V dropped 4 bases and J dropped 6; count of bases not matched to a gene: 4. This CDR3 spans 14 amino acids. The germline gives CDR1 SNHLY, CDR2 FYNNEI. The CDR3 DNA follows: TGTGCCAGCAGTGGAGGACTAGCGACCAATGAGCAGTTCTTC. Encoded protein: CASSGGLATNEQFF.

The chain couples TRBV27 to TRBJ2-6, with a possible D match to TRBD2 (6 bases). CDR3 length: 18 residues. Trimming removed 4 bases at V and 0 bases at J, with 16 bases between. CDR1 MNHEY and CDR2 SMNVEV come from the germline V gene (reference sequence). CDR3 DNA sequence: TGTGCCAGCAGTTCCCCGGGAGACCCCAGCTCTGGGGCCAACGTCCTGACTTTC. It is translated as CASSSPGDPSSGANVLTF.

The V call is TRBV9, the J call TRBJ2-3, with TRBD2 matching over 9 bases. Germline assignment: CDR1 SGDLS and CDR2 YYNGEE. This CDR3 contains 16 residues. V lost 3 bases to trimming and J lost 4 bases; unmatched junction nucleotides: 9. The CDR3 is CASSARSSGMADTQYF. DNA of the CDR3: TGTGCCAGCAGCGCCCGGTCTAGCGGGATGGCAGATACGCAGTATTTT.

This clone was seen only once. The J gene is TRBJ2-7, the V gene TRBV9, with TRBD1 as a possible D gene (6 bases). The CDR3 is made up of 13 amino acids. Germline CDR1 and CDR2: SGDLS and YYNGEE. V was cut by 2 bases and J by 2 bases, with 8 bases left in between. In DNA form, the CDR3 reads TGTGCCAGCAGCGTGGGACAAACCTACGAGCAGTACTTC. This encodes CASSVGQTYEQYF.

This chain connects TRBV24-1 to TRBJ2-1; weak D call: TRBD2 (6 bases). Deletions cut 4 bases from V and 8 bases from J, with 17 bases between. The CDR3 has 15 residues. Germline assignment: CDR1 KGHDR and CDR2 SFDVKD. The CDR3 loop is CATSDGTPWADEQFF. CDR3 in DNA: TGTGCCACCAGTGACGGGACTCCCTGGGCCGATGAGCAGTTCTTC.

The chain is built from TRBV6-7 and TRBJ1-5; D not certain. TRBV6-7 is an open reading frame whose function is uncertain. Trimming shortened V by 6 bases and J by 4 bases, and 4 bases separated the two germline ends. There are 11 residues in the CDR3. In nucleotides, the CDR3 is TGTGCCAGCAGACTGAATCAGCCCCAGCATTTT. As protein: CASRLNQPQHF.

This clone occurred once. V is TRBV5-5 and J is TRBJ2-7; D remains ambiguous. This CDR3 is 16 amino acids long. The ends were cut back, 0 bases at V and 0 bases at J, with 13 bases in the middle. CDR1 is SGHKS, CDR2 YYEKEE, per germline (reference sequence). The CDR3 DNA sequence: TGTGCCAGCAGCTTGGCCGAGACACCTGTCTCCTACGAGCAGTACTTC. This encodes CASSLAETPVSYEQYF.

CDR3 amino acids: CASSPGLAAYEQYF. As DNA, the CDR3 is TGTGCCAGCAGTCCGGGACTAGCGGCCTACGAGCAGTACTTC. The rearrangement uses TRBV27 and TRBJ2-7; 11 positions agree with TRBD2. This CDR3 has 14 amino acids. Trimming cost V 5 bases and J 2 bases; bases outside gene matches: 2. Germline CDR1 is MNHEY and CDR2 is SMNVEV (reference sequence).

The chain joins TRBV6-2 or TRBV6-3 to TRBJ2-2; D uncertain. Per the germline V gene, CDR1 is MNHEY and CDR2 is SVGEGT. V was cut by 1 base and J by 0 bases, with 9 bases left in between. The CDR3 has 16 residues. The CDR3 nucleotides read TGTGCCAGCAGTTACTATTTGTCGTCGAACACCGGGGAGCTGTTTTTT. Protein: CASSYYLSSNTGELFF.

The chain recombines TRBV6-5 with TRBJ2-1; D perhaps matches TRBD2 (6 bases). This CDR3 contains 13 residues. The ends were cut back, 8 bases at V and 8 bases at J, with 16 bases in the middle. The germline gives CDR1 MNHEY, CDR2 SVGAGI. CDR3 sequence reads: CASGPLATDEQFF. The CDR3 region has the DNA TGTGCCAGCGGCCCTCTAGCGACCGATGAGCAGTTCTTC.

CDR3 in amino acids: CASSSRPGTFGGYTF. CDR3 in DNA: TGTGCCAGCAGCTCACGCCCCGGGACATTTGGAGGCTACACCTTC. V gene TRBV5-6 combines with J gene TRBJ1-2, with D perhaps TRBD1 (6 bases). The V end lost 3 bases, the J end lost 8 bases, and 20 bases lay between the germline ends. Germline V gene data show CDR1 as SGHDT and CDR2 as YYEEEE. The CDR3 consists of 15 residues.

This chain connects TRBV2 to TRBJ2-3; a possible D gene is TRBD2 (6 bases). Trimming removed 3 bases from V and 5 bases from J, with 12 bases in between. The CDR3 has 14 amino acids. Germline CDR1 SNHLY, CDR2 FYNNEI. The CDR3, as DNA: TGTGCCAGCAGTGACTCACTAGCTGTAGATACGCAGTATTTT. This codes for CASSDSLAVDTQYF.

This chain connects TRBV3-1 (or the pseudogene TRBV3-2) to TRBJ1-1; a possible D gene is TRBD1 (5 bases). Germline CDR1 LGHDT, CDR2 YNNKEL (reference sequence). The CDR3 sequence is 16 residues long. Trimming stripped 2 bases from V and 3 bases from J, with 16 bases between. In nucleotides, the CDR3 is TGTGCCAGCAGCCAAATCCCTGGGGGGGGGTACACTGAAGCTTTCTTT. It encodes CASSQIPGGGYTEAFF.

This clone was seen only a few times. The CDR3 sequence is CASSAQGQGSSPLHF. The CDR3 region has the DNA TGTGCCAGCAGCGCACAGGGGCAGGGGAGTTCACCCCTCCACTTT. The V gene is TRBV9, the J gene TRBJ1-6, with 7 positions matching TRBD1. The V gene's germline CDR1 is SGDLS and CDR2 YYNGEE. Trimming took 3 bases from V and 9 from J; bases not matched to a gene: 9. The CDR3 runs 15 residues.

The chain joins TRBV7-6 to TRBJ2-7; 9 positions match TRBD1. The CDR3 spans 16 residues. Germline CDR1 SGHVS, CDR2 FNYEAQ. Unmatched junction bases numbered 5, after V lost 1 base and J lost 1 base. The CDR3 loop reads CASSLDGTGRSYEQYF. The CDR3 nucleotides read TGTGCCAGCAGCTTAGACGGGACAGGGAGATCCTACGAGCAGTACTTC. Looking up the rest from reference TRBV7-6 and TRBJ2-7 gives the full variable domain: GAGVSQSPRYKVTKRGQDVALRCDPISGHVSLYWYRQALGQGPEFLTYFNYEAQQDKSGLPNDRFSAERPEGSISTLTIQRTEQRDSAMYRCASSLDGTGRSYEQYFGPGTRLTVT.

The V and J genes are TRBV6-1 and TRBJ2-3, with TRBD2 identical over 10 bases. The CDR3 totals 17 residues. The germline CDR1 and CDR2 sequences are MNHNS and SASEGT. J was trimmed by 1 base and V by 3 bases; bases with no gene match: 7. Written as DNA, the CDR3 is TGTGCCAGCAGTGAGGCTGGAAGCGGGGGGGGCACAGATACGCAGTATTTT. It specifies CASSEAGSGGGTDTQYF.

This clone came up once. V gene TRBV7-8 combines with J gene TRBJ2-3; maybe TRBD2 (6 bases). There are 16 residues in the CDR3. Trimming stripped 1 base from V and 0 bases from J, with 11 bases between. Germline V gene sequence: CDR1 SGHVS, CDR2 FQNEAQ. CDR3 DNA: TGTGCCAGCAGCTTAGTTACGGGAGATAGCACAGATACGCAGTATTTT. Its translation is CASSLVTGDSTDTQYF.

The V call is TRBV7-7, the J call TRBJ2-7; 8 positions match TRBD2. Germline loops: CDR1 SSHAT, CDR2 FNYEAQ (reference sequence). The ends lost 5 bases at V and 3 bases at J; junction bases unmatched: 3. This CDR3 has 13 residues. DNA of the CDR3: TGTGCCAGCAGCCCCGGGGGGGACTACGAGCAGTACTTC. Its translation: CASSPGGDYEQYF.

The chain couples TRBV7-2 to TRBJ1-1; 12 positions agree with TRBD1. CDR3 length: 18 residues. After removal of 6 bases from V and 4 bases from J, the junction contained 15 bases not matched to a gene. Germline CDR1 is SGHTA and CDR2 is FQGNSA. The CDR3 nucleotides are TGTGCCAGCAGGCCAACAACCGGGACAGGGGGCAGGTTCACTGAAGCTTTCTTT. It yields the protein CASRPTTGTGGRFTEAFF.

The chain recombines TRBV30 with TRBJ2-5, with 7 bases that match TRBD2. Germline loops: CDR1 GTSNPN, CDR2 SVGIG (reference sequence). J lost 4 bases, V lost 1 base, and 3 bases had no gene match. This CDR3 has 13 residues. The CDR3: CAWSGGGRETQYF. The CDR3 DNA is TGTGCCTGGAGTGGGGGAGGGCGAGAGACCCAGTACTTC. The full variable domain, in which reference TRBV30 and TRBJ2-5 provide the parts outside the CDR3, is SQTIHQWPATLVQPVGSPLSLECTVEGTSNPNLYWYRQAAGRGLQLLFYSVGIGQISSEVPQNLSASRPQDRQFILSSKKLLLSDSGFYLCAWSGGGRETQYFGPGTRLLVL.

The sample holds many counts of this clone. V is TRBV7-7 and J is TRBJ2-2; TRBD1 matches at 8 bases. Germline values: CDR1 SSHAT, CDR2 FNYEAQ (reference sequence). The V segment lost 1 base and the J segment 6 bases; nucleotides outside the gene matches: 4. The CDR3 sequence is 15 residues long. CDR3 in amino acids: CASSLEGQVSGELFF. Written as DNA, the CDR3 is TGTGCCAGCAGCTTAGAGGGACAGGTATCCGGGGAGCTGTTTTTT.

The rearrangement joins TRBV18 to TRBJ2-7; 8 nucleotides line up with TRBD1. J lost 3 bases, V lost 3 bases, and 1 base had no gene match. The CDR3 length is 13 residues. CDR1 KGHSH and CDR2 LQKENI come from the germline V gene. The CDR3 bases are TGTGCCAGCTCACCGGGACAGGACTACGAGCAGTACTTC. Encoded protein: CASSPGQDYEQYF. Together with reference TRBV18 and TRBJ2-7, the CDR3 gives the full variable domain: NAGVMQNPRHLVRRRGQEARLRCSPMKGHSHVYWYRQLPEEGLKFMVYLQKENIIDESGMPKERFSAEFPKEGPSILRIQQVVRGDSAAYFCASSPGQDYEQYFGPGTRLTVT.

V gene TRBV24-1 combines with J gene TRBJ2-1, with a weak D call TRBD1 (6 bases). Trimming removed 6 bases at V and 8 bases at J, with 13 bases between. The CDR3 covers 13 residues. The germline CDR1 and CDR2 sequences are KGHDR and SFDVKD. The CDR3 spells CATSLQGRDEQFF. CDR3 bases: TGTGCCACCAGTCTACAGGGTCGGGATGAGCAGTTCTTC.

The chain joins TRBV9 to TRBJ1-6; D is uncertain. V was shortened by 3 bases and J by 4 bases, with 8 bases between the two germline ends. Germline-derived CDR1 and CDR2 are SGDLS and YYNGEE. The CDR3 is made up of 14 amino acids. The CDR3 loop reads CASSDGNYNSPLHF. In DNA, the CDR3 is TGTGCCAGCAGCGACGGGAATTATAATTCACCCCTCCACTTT.

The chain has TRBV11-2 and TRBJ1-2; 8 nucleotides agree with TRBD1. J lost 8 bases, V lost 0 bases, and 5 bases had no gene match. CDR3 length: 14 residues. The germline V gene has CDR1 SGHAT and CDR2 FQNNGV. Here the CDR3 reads CASSLDRAGGGYTF. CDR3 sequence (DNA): TGTGCCAGCAGCTTAGATAGGGCAGGGGGCGGCTACACCTTC.

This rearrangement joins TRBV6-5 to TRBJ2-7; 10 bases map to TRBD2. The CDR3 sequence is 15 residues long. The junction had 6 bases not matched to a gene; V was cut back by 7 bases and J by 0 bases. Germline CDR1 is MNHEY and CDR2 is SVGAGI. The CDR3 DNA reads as TGTGCCAGCACCAAAGGGACTAGCGACTCCTACGAGCAGTACTTC. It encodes CASTKGTSDSYEQYF.

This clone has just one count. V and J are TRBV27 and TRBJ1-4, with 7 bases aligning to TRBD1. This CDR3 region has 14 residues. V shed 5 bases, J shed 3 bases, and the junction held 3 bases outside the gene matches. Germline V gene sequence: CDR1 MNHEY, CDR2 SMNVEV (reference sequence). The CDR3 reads CASSVGTANEKLFF. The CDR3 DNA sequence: TGTGCCAGCAGTGTCGGGACAGCTAATGAAAAACTGTTTTTT.

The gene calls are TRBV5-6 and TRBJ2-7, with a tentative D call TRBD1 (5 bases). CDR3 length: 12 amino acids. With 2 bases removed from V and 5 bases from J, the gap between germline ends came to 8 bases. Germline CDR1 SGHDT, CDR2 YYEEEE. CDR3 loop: CASSFSRDEQYF. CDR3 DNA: TGTGCCAGCAGCTTTAGCAGGGACGAGCAGTACTTC.

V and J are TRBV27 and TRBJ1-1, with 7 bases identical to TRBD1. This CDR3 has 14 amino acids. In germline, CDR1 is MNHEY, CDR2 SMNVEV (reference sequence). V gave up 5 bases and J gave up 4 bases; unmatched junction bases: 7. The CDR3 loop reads CASSPRSGGTEAFF. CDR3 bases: TGTGCCAGCAGTCCCCGCTCAGGGGGCACTGAAGCTTTCTTT.